The present TCR beta chain was sequenced within a study of post-analysis software for immune sequencing data. Looking at the study overall: Secondary progressive, relapsing-remitting and progressive-relapsing multiple sclerosis were among the included disease courses. Findings and caveats of the study: Compared with controls, patients had more of about five TRBV segments, including TRBV5-6, TRBV5-1 and TRBV20-1.

As regards this clonotype: Its antigen is not identified.

Tagging with unique molecular identifiers was a feature of the TCR beta cDNA libraries. From the PCR reads, TCRdb called clonotypes with MiXCR, one entry per CDR3 protein. The sample holds about 210,000 distinct CDR3 sequences, roughly 28% seen once. CDR3 size: 15 residues. Unmatched junction bases numbered 4, after V lost 0 bases and J lost 2 bases. From germline, CDR1 is MNHEY and CDR2 SVGEGT. This receptor was obtained from a girl younger than 18 with multiple sclerosis. Input material: blood. This chain connects TRBV6-2 or TRBV6-3 to TRBJ2-7, with 7 bases that match TRBD1. The CDR3 nucleotides are TGTGCCAGCAGTTACTCGGGGACAGTCGCCTACGAGCAGTACTTC. It encodes CASSYSGTVAYEQYF.